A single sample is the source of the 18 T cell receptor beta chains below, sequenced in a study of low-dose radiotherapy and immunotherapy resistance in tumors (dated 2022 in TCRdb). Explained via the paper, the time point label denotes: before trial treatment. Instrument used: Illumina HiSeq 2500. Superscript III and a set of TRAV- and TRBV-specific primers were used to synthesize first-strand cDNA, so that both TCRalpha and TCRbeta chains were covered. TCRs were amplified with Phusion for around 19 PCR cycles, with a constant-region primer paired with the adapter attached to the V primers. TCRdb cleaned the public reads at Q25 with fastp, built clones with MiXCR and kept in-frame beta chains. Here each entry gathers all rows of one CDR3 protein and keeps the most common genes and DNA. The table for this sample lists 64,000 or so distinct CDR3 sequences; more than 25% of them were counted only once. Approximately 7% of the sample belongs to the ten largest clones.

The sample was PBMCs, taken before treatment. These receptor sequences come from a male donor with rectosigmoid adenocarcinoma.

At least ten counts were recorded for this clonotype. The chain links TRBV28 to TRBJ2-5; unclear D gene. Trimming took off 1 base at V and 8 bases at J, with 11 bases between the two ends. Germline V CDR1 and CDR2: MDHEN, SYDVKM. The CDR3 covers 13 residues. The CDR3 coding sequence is TGTGCCAGCAGTTTATCCCGGACGTCAACCCAGTACTTC. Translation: CASSLSRTSTQYF. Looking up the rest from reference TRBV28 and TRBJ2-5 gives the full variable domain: DVKVTQSSRYLVKRTGEKVFLECVQDMDHENMFWYRQDPGLGLRLIYFSYDVKMKEKGDIPEGYSVSREKKERFSLILESASTNQTSMYLCASSLSRTSTQYFGPGTRLLVL.

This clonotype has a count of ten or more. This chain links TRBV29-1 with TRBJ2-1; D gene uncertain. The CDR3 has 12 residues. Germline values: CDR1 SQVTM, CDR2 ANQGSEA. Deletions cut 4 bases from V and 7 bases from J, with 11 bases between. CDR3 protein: CSVGPDGNEQFF. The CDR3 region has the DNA TGCAGCGTTGGCCCGGACGGGAATGAGCAGTTCTTC.

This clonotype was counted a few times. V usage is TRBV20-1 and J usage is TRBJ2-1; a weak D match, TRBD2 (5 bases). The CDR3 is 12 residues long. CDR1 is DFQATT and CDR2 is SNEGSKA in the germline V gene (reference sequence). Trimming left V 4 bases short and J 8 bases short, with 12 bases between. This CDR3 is CSATEGSDEQFF. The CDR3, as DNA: TGCAGTGCTACAGAGGGAAGCGATGAGCAGTTCTTC.

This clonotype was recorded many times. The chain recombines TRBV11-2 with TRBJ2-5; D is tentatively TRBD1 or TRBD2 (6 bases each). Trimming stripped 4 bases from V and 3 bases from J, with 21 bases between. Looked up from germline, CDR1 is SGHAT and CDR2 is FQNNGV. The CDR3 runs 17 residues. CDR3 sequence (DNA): TGTGCCAGCAGCTCAGCTCCGGGAATCGGGGGCGAAGAGACCCAGTACTTC. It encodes CASSSAPGIGGEETQYF.

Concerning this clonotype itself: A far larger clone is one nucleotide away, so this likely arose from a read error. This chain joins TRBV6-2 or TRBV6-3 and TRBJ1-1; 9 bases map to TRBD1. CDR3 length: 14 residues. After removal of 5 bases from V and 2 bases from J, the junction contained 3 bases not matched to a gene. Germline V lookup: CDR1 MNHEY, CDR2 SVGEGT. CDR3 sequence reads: CASSPGQGNTEAFF. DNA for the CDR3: TGTGCCAGCAGTCCGGGACAGGGAAACACTGAAGCTTTCTTT.

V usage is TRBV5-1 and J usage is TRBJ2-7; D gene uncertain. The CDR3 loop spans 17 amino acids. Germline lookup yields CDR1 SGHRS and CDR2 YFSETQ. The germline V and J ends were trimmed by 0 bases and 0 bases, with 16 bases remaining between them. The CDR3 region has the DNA TGCGCCAGCAGCTTGGCCCCCACCCAGTCGACCTCCTACGAGCAGTACTTC. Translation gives CASSLAPTQSTSYEQYF.

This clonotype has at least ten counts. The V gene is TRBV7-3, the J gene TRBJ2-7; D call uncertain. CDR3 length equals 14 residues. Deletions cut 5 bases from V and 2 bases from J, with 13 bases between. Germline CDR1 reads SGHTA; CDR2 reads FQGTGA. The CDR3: CASSQGPPPYEQYF. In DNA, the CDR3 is TGTGCCAGCAGCCAAGGTCCGCCTCCCTACGAGCAGTACTTC.

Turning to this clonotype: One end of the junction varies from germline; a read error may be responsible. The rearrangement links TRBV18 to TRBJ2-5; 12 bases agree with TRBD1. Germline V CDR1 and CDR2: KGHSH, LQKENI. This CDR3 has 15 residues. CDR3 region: CAGSPGQGALETQYF. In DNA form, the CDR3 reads TGTGCCGGCTCACCGGGACAGGGGGCTTTAGAGACCCAGTACTTC. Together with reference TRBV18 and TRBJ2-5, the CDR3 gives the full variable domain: NAGVMQNPRHLVRRRGQEARLRCSPMKGHSHVYWYRQLPEEGLKFMVYLQKENIIDESGMPKERFSAEFPKEGPSILRIQQVVRGDSAAYFCAGSPGQGALETQYFGPGTRLLVL.

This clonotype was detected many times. CDR3 region: CASSLRGDRGSSVAKNIQYF. The CDR3 DNA reads as TGTGCCAGCAGCTTGCGGGGGGACAGGGGTTCTTCCGTAGCCAAAAACATTCAGTACTTC. The chain carries TRBV11-2 and TRBJ2-4; 10 bases agree with TRBD1. This CDR3 has 20 residues. Per the germline V gene, CDR1 is SGHAT and CDR2 is FQNNGV. Unmatched junction bases numbered 14, after V lost 3 bases and J lost 0 bases.

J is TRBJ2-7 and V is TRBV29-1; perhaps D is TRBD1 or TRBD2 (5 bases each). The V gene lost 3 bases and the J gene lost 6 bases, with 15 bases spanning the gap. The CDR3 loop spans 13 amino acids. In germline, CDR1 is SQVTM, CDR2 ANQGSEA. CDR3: CSVEVGDGAEQYF. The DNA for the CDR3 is TGCAGCGTTGAGGTGGGGGACGGGGCCGAGCAGTACTTC.

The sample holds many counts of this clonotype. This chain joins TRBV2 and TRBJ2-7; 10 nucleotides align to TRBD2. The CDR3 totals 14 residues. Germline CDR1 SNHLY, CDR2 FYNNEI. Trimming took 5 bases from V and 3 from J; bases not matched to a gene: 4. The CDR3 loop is CASSRTSGSYEQYF. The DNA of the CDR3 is TGTGCCAGCAGTCGGACTAGCGGAAGCTACGAGCAGTACTTC.

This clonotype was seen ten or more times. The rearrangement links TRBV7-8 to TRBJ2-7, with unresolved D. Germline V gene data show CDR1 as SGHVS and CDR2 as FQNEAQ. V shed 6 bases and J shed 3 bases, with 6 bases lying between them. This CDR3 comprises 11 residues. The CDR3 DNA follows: TGTGCCAGCAGAAACAGCTACGAGCAGTACTTC. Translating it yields CASRNSYEQYF. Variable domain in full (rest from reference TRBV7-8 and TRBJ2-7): GAGVSQSPRYKVAKRGQDVALRCDPISGHVSLFWYQQALGQGPEFLTYFQNEAQLDKSGLPSDRFFAERPEGSVSTLKIQRTQQEDSAVYLCASRNSYEQYFGPGTRLTVT.

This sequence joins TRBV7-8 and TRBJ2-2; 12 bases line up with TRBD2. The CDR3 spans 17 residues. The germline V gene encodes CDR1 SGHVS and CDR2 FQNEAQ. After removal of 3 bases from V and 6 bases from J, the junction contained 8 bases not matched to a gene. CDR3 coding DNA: TGTGCCAGCAGCTTGACTCTCTCTAGCGGGAGGGCCGGGGAGCTGTTTTTT. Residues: CASSLTLSSGRAGELFF.

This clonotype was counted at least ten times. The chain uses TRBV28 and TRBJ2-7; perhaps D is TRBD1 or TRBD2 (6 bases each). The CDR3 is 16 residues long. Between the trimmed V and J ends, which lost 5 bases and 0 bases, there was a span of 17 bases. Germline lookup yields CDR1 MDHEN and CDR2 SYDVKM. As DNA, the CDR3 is TGTGCCAGCAGTCTCCCGGGGGCGGGCAGCTCCTACGAGCAGTACTTC. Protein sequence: CASSLPGAGSSYEQYF.

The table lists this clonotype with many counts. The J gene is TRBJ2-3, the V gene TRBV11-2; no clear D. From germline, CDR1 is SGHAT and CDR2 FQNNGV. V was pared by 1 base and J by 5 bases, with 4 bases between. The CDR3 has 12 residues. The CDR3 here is CASSLVQDTQYF. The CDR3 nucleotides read TGTGCCAGCAGCTTAGTCCAAGATACGCAGTATTTT.

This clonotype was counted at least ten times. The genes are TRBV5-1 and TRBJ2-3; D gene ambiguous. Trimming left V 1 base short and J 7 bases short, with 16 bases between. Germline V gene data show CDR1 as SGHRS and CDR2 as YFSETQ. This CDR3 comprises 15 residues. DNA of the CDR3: TGCGCCAGCAGCTTGACCCTGGCCCTCGTCAATACGCAGTATTTT. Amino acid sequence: CASSLTLALVNTQYF.

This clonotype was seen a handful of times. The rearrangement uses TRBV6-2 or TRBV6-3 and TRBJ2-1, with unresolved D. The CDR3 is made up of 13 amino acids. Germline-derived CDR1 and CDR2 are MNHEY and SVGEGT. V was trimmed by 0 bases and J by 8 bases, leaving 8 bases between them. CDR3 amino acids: CASSYSRVHEQFF. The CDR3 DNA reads TGTGCCAGCAGTTACTCAAGGGTGCATGAGCAGTTCTTC.

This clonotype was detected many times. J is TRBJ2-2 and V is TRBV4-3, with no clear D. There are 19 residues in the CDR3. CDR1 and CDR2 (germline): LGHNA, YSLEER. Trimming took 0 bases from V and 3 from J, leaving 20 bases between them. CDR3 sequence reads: CASSQDSSSIQEYTGELFF. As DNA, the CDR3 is TGCGCCAGCAGCCAAGATTCCTCATCAATTCAGGAGTACACCGGGGAGCTGTTTTTT.